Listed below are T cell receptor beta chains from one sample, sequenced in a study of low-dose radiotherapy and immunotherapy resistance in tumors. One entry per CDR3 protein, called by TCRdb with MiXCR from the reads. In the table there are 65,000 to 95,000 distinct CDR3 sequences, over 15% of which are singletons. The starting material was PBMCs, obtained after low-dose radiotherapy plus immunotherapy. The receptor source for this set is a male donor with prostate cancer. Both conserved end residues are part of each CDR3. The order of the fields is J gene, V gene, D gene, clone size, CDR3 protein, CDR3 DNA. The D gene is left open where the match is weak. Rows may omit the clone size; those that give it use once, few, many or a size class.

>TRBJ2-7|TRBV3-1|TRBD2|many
CASSQAAGGPSLKQYF
TGTGCCAGCAGCCAAGCGGCGGGGGGGCCATCTCTCAAGCAGTACTTC
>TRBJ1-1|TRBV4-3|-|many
CASSRNRAKSEAFF
TGCGCCAGCAGCCGCAATAGGGCTAAATCTGAAGCTTTCTTT
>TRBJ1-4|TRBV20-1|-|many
CSARDGSGDRWSTNEKLFF
TGCAGTGCTAGAGATGGGTCAGGGGATCGGTGGTCAACTAATGAAAAACTGTTTTTT
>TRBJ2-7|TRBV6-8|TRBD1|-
CASSNDGRDRVGSYEQYF
TGTGCCAGCAGTAATGATGGCCGGGACAGAGTAGGTTCCTACGAGCAGTACTTC
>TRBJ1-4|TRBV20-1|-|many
CSARDLQAGNEKLFF
TGCAGTGCTAGAGATTTACAGGCTGGAAATGAAAAACTGTTTTTT
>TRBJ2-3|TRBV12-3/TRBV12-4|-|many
CASSFGQGERTQYF
TGTGCCAGCAGTTTCGGGCAGGGCGAACGTACGCAGTATTTT
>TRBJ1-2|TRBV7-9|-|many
CASSLVGRAGYGYTF
TGTGCCAGCAGCTTAGTGGGCAGGGCGGGCTATGGCTACACCTTC
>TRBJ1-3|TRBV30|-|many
CAWTLSGNTIYF
TGTGCCTGGACCCTCTCTGGAAACACCATATATTTT
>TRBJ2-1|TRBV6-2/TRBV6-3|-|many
CASRRALYNEQFF
TGTGCCAGCAGGAGGGCACTCTACAATGAGCAGTTCTTC
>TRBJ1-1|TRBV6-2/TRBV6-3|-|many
CASSYSPHQNTEAFF
TGTGCCAGCAGTTACTCTCCCCACCAGAACACTGAAGCTTTCTTT
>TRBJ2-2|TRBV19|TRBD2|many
CASRLAGVDTGELFF
TGTGCCAGTAGGCTAGCGGGAGTAGACACCGGGGAGCTGTTTTTT
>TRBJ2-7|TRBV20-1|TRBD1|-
CSAFAALGQGFNEQYF
TGCAGTGCTTTTGCTGCGTTAGGACAGGGGTTCAACGAGCAGTACTTC
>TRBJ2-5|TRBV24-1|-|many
CATSDPLETQYF
TGTGCCACCAGTGATCCCCTGGAGACCCAGTACTTC
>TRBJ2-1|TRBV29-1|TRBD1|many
CSARPGQGNNEQFF
TGCAGCGCCCGGCCGGGACAGGGGAATAATGAGCAGTTCTTC
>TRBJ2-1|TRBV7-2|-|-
CASSLEGRRSNEQFF
TGTGCCAGCAGCTTAGAGGGGCGGCGTTCGAATGAGCAGTTCTTC
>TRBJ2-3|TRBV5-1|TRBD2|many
CASSLGLAGVGTDTQYF
TGCGCCAGCAGCTTGGGACTAGCGGGAGTAGGCACAGATACGCAGTATTTT
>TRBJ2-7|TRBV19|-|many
CASSKQGGSSEQYF
TGTGCCAGTAGTAAACAGGGTGGATCGAGCGAGCAGTACTTC
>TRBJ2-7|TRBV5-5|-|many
CASSLEQSSYEQYF
TGTGCCAGCAGCTTGGAGCAGTCCTCCTACGAGCAGTACTTC
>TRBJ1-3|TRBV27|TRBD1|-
CASRRQGVSGNTIYF
TGTGCCAGCAGGCGACAGGGGGTATCTGGAAACACCATATATTTT
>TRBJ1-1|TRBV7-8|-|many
CASSVPGTVEAFF
TGTGCCAGCAGCGTCCCCGGGACCGTTGAAGCTTTCTTT
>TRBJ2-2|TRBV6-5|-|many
CASSYSNVPNTGELFF
TGTGCCAGCAGTTACTCGAACGTCCCGAACACCGGGGAGCTGTTTTTT
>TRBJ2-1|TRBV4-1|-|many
CASSQENAEQFF
TGCGCCAGCAGCCAAGAGAATGCTGAGCAGTTCTTC
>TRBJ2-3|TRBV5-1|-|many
CASSSGLQIPTDTQYF
TGCGCCAGCAGCTCGGGACTCCAGATCCCCACAGATACGCAGTATTTT
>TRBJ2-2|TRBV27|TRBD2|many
CASSLLAGGTGELFF
TGTGCCAGCAGCTTACTAGCGGGAGGCACCGGGGAGCTGTTTTTT
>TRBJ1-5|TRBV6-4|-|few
CAGQDASISPSTLVSPNQPQHF
TGTGCCGGGCAGGACGCCTCAATCAGCCCCAGCACATTGGTCTCCCCAAATCAGCCCCAGCATTTT
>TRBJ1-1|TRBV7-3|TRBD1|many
CASSLDRGVNTEAFF
TGTGCCAGCAGCCTTGACAGGGGGGTGAACACTGAAGCTTTCTTT
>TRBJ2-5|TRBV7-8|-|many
CASSLVGRGKETQYF
TGTGCCAGCAGCTTAGTAGGCAGGGGAAAAGAGACCCAGTACTTC
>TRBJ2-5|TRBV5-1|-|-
CASSLGPGPQETQYF
TGCGCCAGCAGCTTGGGGCCGGGACCCCAAGAGACCCAGTACTTC
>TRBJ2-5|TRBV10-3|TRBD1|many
CAIGDSWVQETQYF
TGTGCCATTGGGGACAGTTGGGTTCAAGAGACCCAGTACTTC
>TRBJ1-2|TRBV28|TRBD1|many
CASSSGQGRIGYTF
TGTGCCAGCAGTTCCGGACAGGGGAGGATTGGCTACACCTTC
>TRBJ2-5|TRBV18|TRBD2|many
CASSPYIAGGDGETQYF
TGTGCCAGCTCACCATATATAGCGGGCGGAGACGGAGAGACCCAGTACTTC
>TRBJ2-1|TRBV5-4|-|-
CAISLNGGSYNEQFF
TGTGCCATCAGCTTGAACGGGGGCTCCTACAATGAGCAGTTCTTC
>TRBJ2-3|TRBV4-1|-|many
CASSLTLSTDTQYF
TGCGCCAGCAGTCTGACACTTAGCACAGATACGCAGTATTTT
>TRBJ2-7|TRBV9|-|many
CASSVGSRTQHPHEQYF
TGTGCCAGCAGCGTAGGCTCAAGGACGCAACACCCCCACGAGCAGTACTTC
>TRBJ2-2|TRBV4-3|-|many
CASSHEDRGELFF
TGCGCCAGCAGCCATGAGGACAGAGGGGAGCTGTTTTTT